This entry lists 19 T cell receptor beta chains sequenced from one sample in a study of T cell responses to AZD1222 COVID-19 vaccine. The method was immunoSEQ multiplex PCR; TCRdb's version includes in-frame clones alone and lacks a portion of them. The data contain about 120,000 clones, approximately 91% of them singletons. This specimen was peripheral blood, taken on day 0 of AZD1222 vaccination. The source is an adult in good health.

The DNA for the CDR3 is TGTGCCAGCGGGGGGACAGGGGCGAGCTCCTATAATTCACCCCTCCACTTT. Translating gives CASGGTGASSYNSPLHF. This sequence joins TRBV2 and TRBJ1-6, with TRBD1 matching 10 bases. The CDR3 extends over 17 amino acids. V was clipped by 8 bases and J by 0 bases; unmatched bases: 7. CDR1 is SNHLY and CDR2 is FYNNEI in the germline V gene.

The table lists this clone with a count of one. V gene TRBV14 combines with J gene TRBJ1-2; D unclear. The CDR3 sequence is 13 residues long. Per the germline V gene, CDR1 is SGHDN and CDR2 is FVKESK. Between the trimmed V and J ends, which lost 4 bases and 5 bases, there was a span of 11 bases. CDR3 region: CASSRDLWYGYTF. The CDR3 DNA follows: TGTGCCAGCAGCCGGGATTTATGGTATGGCTACACCTTC.

This chain links TRBV11-3 with TRBJ2-2; tentatively, D is TRBD2 (5 bases). The germline V gene has CDR1 SGHNT and CDR2 YENEEA. CDR3 size: 14 residues. V was shortened by 0 bases and J by 6 bases, with 8 bases between the two germline ends. CDR3 residues: CASSLDPSPGELFF. The CDR3 DNA reads as TGTGCCAGCAGCTTAGATCCTAGCCCCGGGGAGCTGTTTTTT. Variable domain in full (rest from reference TRBV11-3 and TRBJ2-2): EAGVVQSPRYKIIEKKQPVAFWCNPISGHNTLYWYLQNLGQGPELLIRYENEEAVDDSQLPKDRFSAERLKGVDSTLKIQPAELGDSAVYLCASSLDPSPGELFFGEGSRLTVL.

The chain is built from TRBV2 and TRBJ1-1; D remains unclear. The CDR3 has 11 amino acids. V shed 5 bases and J shed 6 bases, with 7 bases lying between them. Germline lookup yields CDR1 SNHLY and CDR2 FYNNEI. The CDR3 nucleotides are TGTGCCAGCAGTCCGTACTCTGAAGCTTTCTTT. It specifies CASSPYSEAFF. Combining the CDR3 with reference TRBV2 and TRBJ1-1 gives the whole variable domain EPEVTQTPSHQVTQMGQEVILRCVPISNHLYFYWYRQILGQKVEFLVSFYNNEISEKSEIFDDQFSVERPDGSNFTLKIRSTKLEDSAMYFCASSPYSEAFFGQGTRLTVV.

This clone was picked up one time. This rearrangement joins TRBV11-2 to TRBJ2-1; D gene ambiguous. Trimming left V 1 base short and J 0 bases short, with 16 bases between. This CDR3 spans 18 amino acids. Germline V lookup: CDR1 SGHAT, CDR2 FQNNGV. DNA for the CDR3: TGTGCCAGCAGCTTAGCTTTGTACGGGCTAAGCTCCTACAATGAGCAGTTCTTC. Protein sequence: CASSLALYGLSSYNEQFF.

Judged by abundance, this clone is large (0.1 to 1%). This chain connects TRBV5-1 to TRBJ2-1; no clear D. CDR1 and CDR2 from the germline V gene are SGHRS and YFSETQ. Trimming stripped 2 bases from V and 7 bases from J, with 19 bases between. This CDR3 is 16 amino acids long. This CDR3 is CASSFSSLGSQNEQFF. DNA of the CDR3: TGCGCCAGCAGCTTTTCGTCGTTGGGATCCCAAAATGAGCAGTTCTTC.

This clone was detected once. V gene TRBV27 combines with J gene TRBJ2-3, with TRBD2 matching 7 bases. CDR1 is MNHEY, CDR2 SMNVEV, per germline (reference sequence). The trim removed 1 base at V and 5 bases at J, leaving 9 bases unmatched. This CDR3 is 16 amino acids long. CDR3 nucleotide sequence: TGTGCCAGCAGTTTATTGGGGAGGGGAATAGGAGATACGCAGTATTTT. It translates to CASSLLGRGIGDTQYF.

CDR3 DNA sequence: TGCGCCAGCAGCTTGGACAGGGGAAGCGAGTTCTTC. It is translated as CASSLDRGSEFF. The chain is built from TRBV5-1 and TRBJ2-1; 7 positions match TRBD1. Germline CDR1 is SGHRS and CDR2 is YFSETQ. This CDR3 comprises 12 residues. The V segment lost 0 bases and the J segment 14 bases; nucleotides outside the gene matches: 5.

This chain uses TRBV4-2 with TRBJ1-6; D is ambiguous. Trimming pared 0 bases from V and 4 bases from J, leaving 10 bases between. CDR1 is LGHNA and CDR2 is YNFKEQ in the germline V gene. CDR3 size: 16 residues. This CDR3 reads CASSQEVRSYNSPLHF. The CDR3, as DNA: TGTGCCAGCAGCCAAGAGGTCCGTAGTTATAATTCACCCCTCCACTTT.

This CDR3 is CASSEGVIGNYGYTF. The CDR3 DNA reads as TGTGCCAGCAGTGAAGGGGTGATAGGTAACTATGGCTACACCTTC. The chain joins TRBV6-1 to TRBJ1-2; no clear D gene. The CDR3 loop spans 15 amino acids. V was cut by 1 base and J by 1 base, with 10 bases left in between. Germline loops: CDR1 MNHNS, CDR2 SASEGT.

The V and J genes are TRBV7-6 and TRBJ2-3; 8 bases fit TRBD2. CDR3 length: 16 residues. Germline V gene data show CDR1 as SGHVS and CDR2 as FNYEAQ. With V trimmed by 4 bases and J by 5 bases, 11 bases remained unmatched. The DNA for the CDR3 is TGTGCCAGCAGCTCCCTCGGGGGGGCCCTTGGAGATACGCAGTATTTT. It encodes CASSSLGGALGDTQYF. The variable domain in full, completed from reference TRBV7-6 and TRBJ2-3, reads GAGVSQSPRYKVTKRGQDVALRCDPISGHVSLYWYRQALGQGPEFLTYFNYEAQQDKSGLPNDRFSAERPEGSISTLTIQRTEQRDSAMYRCASSSLGGALGDTQYFGPGTRLTVL.

V is TRBV6-6 and J is TRBJ1-1; D uncertain. Germline V gene data show CDR1 as MNHNY and CDR2 as SVGAGI (reference sequence). The ends were cut back, 1 base at V and 1 base at J, with 4 bases in the middle. There are 13 residues in the CDR3. Written as DNA, the CDR3 is TGTGCCAGCAGTTACTTACAGAACACTGAAGCTTTCTTT. Its translation is CASSYLQNTEAFF.

The V gene is TRBV27, the J gene TRBJ1-1, with 9 bases identical to TRBD1. Looked up from germline, CDR1 is MNHEY and CDR2 is SMNVEV (reference sequence). With 4 bases clipped from V and 6 bases from J, the junction kept 15 bases outside the gene matches. This CDR3 has 17 residues. CDR3 sequence: CASSWVVPGQGSPEAFF. CDR3 nucleotides: TGTGCCAGCAGTTGGGTTGTGCCGGGACAGGGATCCCCTGAAGCTTTCTTT.

The V call is TRBV6-1, the J call TRBJ1-5; D not resolved. CDR1 and CDR2 (germline): MNHNS, SASEGT. Trimming pared 6 bases from V and 1 base from J, leaving 4 bases between. The CDR3 is made up of 12 amino acids. The CDR3 DNA sequence: TGTGCCAGCAGAAGGAGCAATCAGCCCCAGCATTTT. Protein product: CASRRSNQPQHF.

The chain uses TRBV5-1 and TRBJ2-5; possible D gene TRBD1, 6 bases. The V end was cut by 3 bases, the J end by 4 bases, with 13 bases between. Germline-derived CDR1 and CDR2 are SGHRS and YFSETQ. The CDR3 extends over 14 amino acids. Here the CDR3 reads CASSSRQVGETQYF. DNA for the CDR3: TGCGCCAGCAGCTCACGACAGGTCGGAGAGACCCAGTACTTC. Filled out from reference TRBV5-1 and TRBJ2-5, the complete variable domain reads KAGVTQTPRYLIKTRGQQVTLSCSPISGHRSVSWYQQTPGQGLQFLFEYFSETQRNKGNFPGRFSGRQFSNSRSEMNVSTLELGDSALYLCASSSRQVGETQYFGPGTRLLVL.

V usage is TRBV6-6 and J usage is TRBJ1-2, with D perhaps TRBD1 (6 bases). The CDR3 has 11 amino acids. CDR1 is MNHNY, CDR2 SVGAGI, per germline (reference sequence). V lost 6 bases and J 8 bases, leaving 10 bases between the germline ends. CDR3 residues: CASSLGQGYTF. In nucleotides, the CDR3 is TGTGCCAGCAGCTTAGGACAGGGCTACACCTTC.

The chain has TRBV5-4 and TRBJ2-7, with 8 positions matching TRBD1. The CDR3 covers 15 residues. CDR1 is SGHNT, CDR2 YYREEE, per germline (reference sequence). With 4 bases clipped from V and 0 bases from J, the junction kept 6 bases outside the gene matches. CDR3 sequence: CASSRATGDSYEQYF. The CDR3 DNA reads as TGTGCCAGCAGCCGCGCGACAGGGGACTCCTACGAGCAGTACTTC. The whole variable domain, filled in from reference TRBV5-4 and TRBJ2-7, reads ETGVTQSPTHLIKTRGQQVTLRCSSQSGHNTVSWYQQALGQGPQFIFQYYREEENGRGNFPPRFSGLQFPNYSSELNVNALELDDSALYLCASSRATGDSYEQYFGPGTRLTVT.

The V call is TRBV18, the J call TRBJ1-2; unclear D gene. The CDR3 totals 15 residues. V lost 1 base and J lost 4, with 13 bases in between. In germline, CDR1 is KGHSH, CDR2 LQKENI. CDR3 nucleotides: TGTGCCAGCTCACCACAGGACGCCTTGTTCTATGGCTACACCTTC. Its translation: CASSPQDALFYGYTF.

The V gene is TRBV6-5, the J gene TRBJ1-4; unclear D gene. There are 11 residues in the CDR3. CDR1 and CDR2 (germline): MNHEY, SVGAGI. V was cut by 5 bases and J by 5 bases, with 3 bases left in between. Here the CDR3 DNA reads TGTGCCAGCAGTAACAATGAAAAACTGTTTTTT. Protein sequence: CASSNNEKLFF.